This TCR beta chain emerged from a study of Ad26.COV2.S vaccination and SARS-CoV-2 variants. For the study at large: Ad26.COV2.S arm of COV1001 included the donor. General study points: Vaccine recipients and placebo recipients showed similar non-spike TCR breadth.

The germline V gene has CDR1 SGHKS and CDR2 YYEKEE (reference sequence). The CDR3 totals 12 residues. Trimming left V 7 bases short and J 5 bases short, with 12 bases between. Method: immunoSEQ multiplex PCR; TCRdb's copy keeps in-frame clones and lacks some. In the table there are about 400,000 clones, approximately 91% of which are singletons. About this clone: The antigen is not known.

The treatment was: 15 to 20 received Ad26.COV2.S at low or high dose, single or two shots; about 5 received placebo; per-sample allocation not given. At day 63 after the first vaccine or placebo injection, samples were drawn. The chain combines TRBV5-5 with TRBJ1-1; D unresolved. The sequencing here drew on peripheral blood, taken in a trial of Ad26.COV2.S vaccine versus placebo. This sequence was found in a person aged 18-60 years who received the Ad26.COV2.S COVID-19 vaccine or a placebo. The CDR3 bases are TGTGCCAGCGGGGTGTGGGATACTGAAGCTTTCTTT. It specifies CASGVWDTEAFF.